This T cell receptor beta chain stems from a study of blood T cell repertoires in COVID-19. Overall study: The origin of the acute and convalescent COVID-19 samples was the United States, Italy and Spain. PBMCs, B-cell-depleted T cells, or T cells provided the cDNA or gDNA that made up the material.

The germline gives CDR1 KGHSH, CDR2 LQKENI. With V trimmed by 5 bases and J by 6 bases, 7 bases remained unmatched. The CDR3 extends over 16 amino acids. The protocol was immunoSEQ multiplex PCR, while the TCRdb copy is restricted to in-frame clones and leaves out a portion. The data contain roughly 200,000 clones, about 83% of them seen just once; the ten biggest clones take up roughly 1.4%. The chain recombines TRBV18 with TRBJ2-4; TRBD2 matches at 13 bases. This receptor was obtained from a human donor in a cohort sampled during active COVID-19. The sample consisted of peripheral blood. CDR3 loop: CASSSGLAGVGNIQYF. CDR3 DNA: TGTGCCAGCTCATCCGGACTAGCGGGAGTTGGAAACATTCAGTACTTC.